Listed here are 30 T cell receptor beta chains from one sample, sequenced in a study of metastatic and nonmetastatic thyroid tumors. Prior to thyroid surgery, none of the patients had received any treatment. TCRdb reanalyzed the PCR reads via MiXCR. The sample carries around 35,000 clones, around 15% recorded once. The sample was blood. Receptor source: a female donor with papillary thyroid cancer or a benign thyroid nodule (not recorded which). Some clones in this sample may be carry-over from other donors' samples.

The chain is built from TRBV9 and TRBJ2-1; the D gene is possibly TRBD2 (6 bases). This CDR3 contains 15 residues. From germline, CDR1 is SGDLS and CDR2 YYNGEE. With 3 bases removed from V and 10 bases from J, the gap between germline ends came to 20 bases. CDR3 bases: TGTGCCAGCAGCGCCGGACTGGGAGGAGGGATCGAGCAGTTCTTC. Translation gives CASSAGLGGGIEQFF.

In this sample, this clone turned up once. The V call is TRBV11-2, the J call TRBJ2-5; D not resolved. There are 16 residues in the CDR3. With 2 bases removed from V and 0 bases from J, the gap between germline ends came to 13 bases. Germline-derived CDR1 and CDR2 are SGHAT and FQNNGV. The CDR3 here is CASSLLPAKYQETQYF. CDR3 in DNA: TGTGCCAGCAGCTTACTCCCAGCCAAGTACCAAGAGACCCAGTACTTC. The full variable domain, rest sourced from reference TRBV11-2 and TRBJ2-5, is EAGVAQSPRYKIIEKRQSVAFWCNPISGHATLYWYQQILGQGPKLLIQFQNNGVVDDSQLPKDRFSAERLKGVDSTLKIQPAKLEDSAVYLCASSLLPAKYQETQYFGPGTRLLVL.

This clone was found many times. This chain joins TRBV25-1 and TRBJ2-3, with 14 bases lining up with TRBD2. With 5 bases clipped from V and 4 bases from J, the junction kept 14 bases outside the gene matches. CDR1 MGHDK and CDR2 SYGVNS come from the germline V gene. The CDR3 length is 19 residues. This CDR3 is CASSRRPGTSGSFADTQYF. The CDR3 DNA reads as TGTGCCAGCAGTAGAAGGCCTGGGACTAGCGGGAGTTTCGCAGATACGCAGTATTTT.

This clone came up many times. The chain has TRBV5-5 and TRBJ1-1; D ambiguous. The germline CDR1 and CDR2 sequences are SGHKS and YYEKEE (reference sequence). V shed 3 bases and J shed 0 bases, with 12 bases lying between them. CDR3 length equals 15 residues. DNA of the CDR3: TGTGCCAGCAGCTCAGCTGGGGAAGTGAACACTGAAGCTTTCTTT. Protein: CASSSAGEVNTEAFF.

This clone was counted at least ten times. The chain couples TRBV6-1 to TRBJ2-7, with D possibly matching TRBD2 (6 bases). CDR3 length: 16 amino acids. Germline CDR1 MNHNS, CDR2 SASEGT. CDR3 sequence (DNA): TGTGCGGGGGGAACTCACTCCCCGCCGGGTACCTACGAGCAGTACTTC. Protein sequence: CAGGTHSPPGTYEQYF.

This clone was picked up a small number of times. The junction departs from the called germline gene at one end, perhaps through a read error. The rearrangement joins TRBV6-1 to TRBJ2-1; D uncertain. From germline, CDR1 is MNHNS and CDR2 SASEGT. The CDR3 covers 14 residues. CDR3 loop: CANSEEVGFSEQFF. The CDR3 DNA reads as TGTGCCAACAGTGAAGAAGTAGGTTTCAGTGAGCAGTTCTTC.

This clone was counted at least ten times. This may be a read error, as it is one base from a much larger clone. This same CDR3 is encoded by further DNA sequences in the sample. This chain uses TRBV6-2 or TRBV6-3 with TRBJ2-7; D is undetermined. The CDR3 spans 14 residues. The germline V gene encodes CDR1 MNHEY and CDR2 SVGEGT. V was trimmed by 6 bases and J by 2 bases, leaving 14 bases between them. CDR3 residues: CASSRPAVTYEQYF. In DNA form, the CDR3 reads TGTGCCAGCAGCCGCCCGGCAGTAACCTACGAGCAGTACTTC.

This clone has ten or more counts. V is TRBV10-1 and J is TRBJ2-3; 11 bases map to TRBD2. CDR1 and CDR2 (germline): WNHNN, SYGVQD (reference sequence). Losses at the gene ends were 5 bases for V and 2 bases for J; bases not matched to a gene: 3. The CDR3 consists of 15 residues. CDR3 residues: CASSTGLADTDTQYF. The CDR3 DNA reads TGCGCCAGCAGTACGGGACTAGCGGACACAGATACGCAGTATTTT.

This clone was seen ten or more times. The chain has TRBV30 and TRBJ2-3; D might be TRBD1 (6 bases). Trimming cost V 0 bases and J 5 bases, with 18 bases left between them. This CDR3 has 16 amino acids. Germline CDR1 reads GTSNPN; CDR2 reads SVGIG (reference sequence). CDR3 sequence reads: CAWSVLGQGIEDTQYF. As DNA, the CDR3 is TGTGCCTGGAGTGTCCTGGGGCAGGGGATCGAAGATACGCAGTATTTT.

The chain joins TRBV20-1 to TRBJ2-7; D ambiguous. The CDR3 is 12 residues long. The germline V gene has CDR1 DFQATT and CDR2 SNEGSKA (reference sequence). The V and J ends lost 0 bases and 10 bases respectively, with 13 bases between them. CDR3 sequence: CSARDPASIQYF. The CDR3 DNA sequence: TGCAGTGCTAGAGATCCTGCTTCTATCCAGTACTTC.

In this sample, this clone turned up a few times. V is TRBV6-4 and J is TRBJ2-3; 9 nucleotides match TRBD2. The CDR3 is made up of 15 amino acids. The V and J ends lost 3 bases and 3 bases, in that order; junction bases with no gene match: 4. Germline CDR1 MRHNA, CDR2 SNTAGT. As DNA, the CDR3 is TGTGCCAGCAGTGAATCGACTAGCGGAACAGATACGCAGTATTTT. Its protein is CASSESTSGTDTQYF.

This clone was found many times. The chain joins TRBV18 to TRBJ1-5; no reliable D call. The CDR3 contains 13 residues. Trimming removed 4 bases at V and 3 bases at J, with 7 bases between. Germline CDR1 and CDR2: KGHSH and LQKENI. The CDR3 DNA reads TGTGCCAGCTCACGTCAAGACAATCAGCCCCAGCATTTT. It is translated as CASSRQDNQPQHF.

This clone came up many times. The chain uses TRBV9 and TRBJ2-1, with D tentatively TRBD2 (5 bases). The CDR3 has 12 residues. Germline-derived CDR1 and CDR2 are SGDLS and YYNGEE. The V gene lost 0 bases and the J gene lost 16 bases, with 14 bases spanning the gap. In nucleotides, the CDR3 is TGTGCCAGCAGCGTAGCTCCAAGGAGGTTATTCTTC. Translating gives CASSVAPRRLFF.

This clone was seen a handful of times. This CDR3 is also generated by other DNA sequences in the sample. The chain carries TRBV6-1 and TRBJ2-7; D perhaps matches TRBD2 (5 bases). This CDR3 is 11 amino acids long. The germline V and J ends were trimmed by 8 bases and 7 bases, with 12 bases remaining between them. Germline CDR1 is MNHNS and CDR2 is SASEGT. CDR3 protein: CASGRVYEQYF. For the CDR3, the DNA is TGTGCCAGCGGGCGGGTCTATGAGCAGTACTTC.

This clone turned up a few times. The V gene is TRBV12-3 or TRBV12-4, the J gene TRBJ1-2; no clear D gene. The V gene lost 8 bases and the J gene lost 5 bases, with 30 bases spanning the gap. This CDR3 spans 18 amino acids. CDR3 sequence reads: CASCPCQIAIATLYGYTF. The DNA for the CDR3 is TGTGCCAGCTGCCCTTGCCAGATAGCTATTGCAACCTTATATGGCTACACCTTC.

This clone appeared many times. Possible read error: a much larger clone is one base away. CDR3 sequence: CSARTAKRELQYEQYF. CDR3 nucleotides: TGCAGTGCTAGGACCGCCAAGCGGGAGTTGCAGTACGAGCAGTACTTC. The gene calls are TRBV20-1 and TRBJ2-7; the match to TRBD2 covers 8 bases. This CDR3 has 16 residues. V lost 3 bases and J lost 4; bases outside the gene matches: 14. Looked up from germline, CDR1 is DFQATT and CDR2 is SNEGSKA (reference sequence).

The chain recombines TRBV20-1 with TRBJ2-3, with unresolved D. The length of the CDR3 is 13 residues. The V and J ends lost 3 bases and 5 bases respectively, with 12 bases between them. Germline CDR1 DFQATT, CDR2 SNEGSKA (reference sequence). CDR3 coding DNA: TGCAGTGCTAGTAGTCGAGCAGGAGATACGCAGTATTTT. It codes for CSASSRAGDTQYF.

Note on this clone: A single base separates this from a much larger clone, so it may be a read error. The J gene is TRBJ2-1, the V gene TRBV5-4; D unresolved. The CDR3 is 13 amino acids. V shed 7 bases and J shed 0 bases, with 8 bases lying between them. CDR1 is SGHNT and CDR2 is YYREEE in the germline V gene (reference sequence). As DNA, the CDR3 is TGTGCCAGCCTAGTGAGCTCCTACAATGAGCAGTTCTTC. This translates into CASLVSSYNEQFF.

This clone was picked up many times. J is TRBJ2-7 and V is TRBV20-1, with D perhaps TRBD2 (5 bases). Germline CDR1 is DFQATT and CDR2 is SNEGSKA (reference sequence). This CDR3 region has 14 residues. Trimming left V 3 bases short and J 3 bases short, with 15 bases between. CDR3 protein: CSARIPDGIYEQYF. The CDR3 DNA reads TGCAGTGCTAGGATCCCGGACGGGATCTACGAGCAGTACTTC.

The V gene is TRBV6-1, the J gene TRBJ1-1; 8 nucleotides align to TRBD1. The V gene end was trimmed by 7 bases and the J gene end by 3 bases; junction bases not matched to a gene: 16. Germline-derived CDR1 and CDR2 are MNHNS and SASEGT. The CDR3 has 17 amino acids. CDR3 amino acids: CASKTGQGGSGHTEAFF. CDR3 DNA sequence: TGTGCCAGCAAAACCGGACAGGGTGGGTCCGGGCACACTGAAGCTTTCTTT.

The V and J genes are TRBV5-1 and TRBJ2-7; 8 positions match TRBD2. With 3 bases clipped from V and 4 bases from J, the junction kept 3 bases outside the gene matches. The germline gives CDR1 SGHRS, CDR2 YFSETQ. The CDR3 is made up of 13 amino acids. The CDR3 DNA sequence: TGCGCCAGCAGCTCGGGCGGGAGGTACGAGCAGTACTTC. This gives the protein CASSSGGRYEQYF.

This clone has just a few counts. The V and J genes are TRBV2 and TRBJ1-6; D perhaps matches TRBD1 (5 bases). The V end was cut by 5 bases, the J end by 7 bases, with 12 bases between. This CDR3 has 14 amino acids. Germline V CDR1 and CDR2: SNHLY, FYNNEI. CDR3 sequence: CASSYTRVNSPLHF. CDR3 bases: TGTGCCAGCAGTTATACCAGGGTAAATTCACCCCTCCACTTT.

This clone occurred many times. The chain employs TRBV20-1 and TRBJ2-7; no firm D call. V lost 3 bases to trimming and J lost 3 bases, with 12 bases between them. CDR1 is DFQATT and CDR2 is SNEGSKA in the germline V gene (reference sequence). CDR3 size: 13 residues. The DNA for the CDR3 is TGCAGTGCTAGTCTTGCGTCCCTCTACGAGCAGTACTTC. Translation gives CSASLASLYEQYF.

Points on this clone: One junction end disagrees with the germline gene, perhaps due to a read error. The genes are TRBV6-1 and TRBJ2-6, with D perhaps TRBD1 (5 bases). Germline V lookup: CDR1 MNHNS, CDR2 SASEGT. This CDR3 is built from 15 residues. DNA of the CDR3: TGTGCCAACAGTGACAGCTACTCTGGGGCCAACGTCCTGACTTTC. Translating it yields CANSDSYSGANVLTF.

CDR3 DNA sequence: TGTGCCAGCTCACCAGAACAGGGGGGTTATTCTGACACTGAAGCTTTCTTT. Encoded protein: CASSPEQGGYSDTEAFF. The V call is TRBV18, the J call TRBJ1-1; 8 bases map to TRBD1. CDR1 is KGHSH and CDR2 is LQKENI in the germline V gene. The V gene end was trimmed by 2 bases and the J gene end by 3 bases; junction bases not matched to a gene: 11. CDR3 size: 17 residues.

This clone has ten or more counts. J is TRBJ1-1 and V is TRBV20-1; 7 nucleotides align to TRBD1. Germline values: CDR1 DFQATT, CDR2 SNEGSKA (reference sequence). The CDR3 extends over 14 amino acids. V shed 6 bases, J shed 3 bases, and the junction held 10 bases outside the gene matches. Here the CDR3 reads CSASAGDSDTEAFF. CDR3 coding DNA: TGCAGTGCCTCTGCGGGGGACAGCGACACTGAAGCTTTCTTT.

This clone was picked up many times. This sequence joins TRBV30 and TRBJ2-2; no firm D call. This CDR3 region has 11 residues. Trimming took off 5 bases at V and 7 bases at J, with 8 bases between the two ends. Germline V gene sequence: CDR1 GTSNPN, CDR2 SVGIG (reference sequence). CDR3 amino acids: CAWDSGGELFF. The CDR3, as DNA: TGTGCCTGGGATAGTGGCGGGGAGCTGTTTTTT.

This clone has a count of ten or more. V gene TRBV29-1 combines with J gene TRBJ1-2, with 7 positions matching TRBD1. CDR3 length equals 14 residues. Trimming removed 6 bases from V and 1 base from J; junction bases left unmatched: 8. Germline assignment: CDR1 SQVTM and CDR2 ANQGSEA. The CDR3 sequence is CSVIDRDRNYGYTF. As DNA, the CDR3 is TGCAGCGTAATTGACAGGGACCGTAACTATGGCTACACCTTC.

In this sample, this clone turned up once. One end of the junction fails to match germline, which may point to a read error. This chain uses TRBV2 with TRBJ1-1; D is possibly TRBD1 (6 bases). Germline CDR1 and CDR2: SNHLY and FYNNEI. This CDR3 is 16 amino acids long. The CDR3 spells CASSAGGGSQGDEALF. As DNA, the CDR3 is TGTGCCAGCAGTGCGGGGGGCGGAAGTCAGGGCGATGAAGCTTTATTT.

V is TRBV6-5 and J is TRBJ2-2; the match to TRBD1 covers 8 bases. CDR1 MNHEY and CDR2 SVGAGI come from the germline V gene. Trimming cost V 2 bases and J 4 bases; bases outside gene matches: 9. This CDR3 comprises 17 residues. CDR3 in amino acids: CASSYMRPDRGTGELFF. CDR3 bases: TGTGCCAGCAGTTACATGCGGCCTGACAGGGGCACCGGGGAGCTGTTTTTT.